These 19 T cell receptor beta chains share one sample of origin, sequenced in a study of tumor and adjacent non-tumor tissue in lung cancer. TCRbeta libraries were built with three rounds of nested PCR, modified from ARM-PCR. In TCRdb, the multiplex PCR reads were re-called with MiXCR into one record per CDR3 protein. The table shows fewer than 150,000 distinct CDR3 sequences, with roughly 70% occurring only once. No cell sorting was done before RNA was extracted from the tissue. Specimen: lung tumor tissue. These receptor sequences come from a man aged 55 to 70 with small cell lung cancer.

The rearrangement uses TRBV2 and TRBJ1-6, with D possibly being TRBD1 (5 bases). The CDR3 covers 17 residues. CDR1 is SNHLY, CDR2 FYNNEI, per germline. V gave up 1 base and J gave up 0 bases, with 10 bases separating them. CDR3 nucleotides: TGTGCCAGCAGTGAAGGCAGGGTGAACTCCTATAATTCACCCCTCCACTTT. It yields the protein CASSEGRVNSYNSPLHF.

This clonotype occurred many times. The chain recombines TRBV11-3 with TRBJ1-1, with 9 positions matching TRBD1. The CDR3 covers 14 residues. V shed 4 bases and J 10 bases; nucleotides not matched to a gene: 10. Germline V CDR1 and CDR2: SGHNT, YENEEA. CDR3 DNA sequence: TGTGCCAGCAGCTCTAGGACAGGGGAGCTGAGAGCTTTCTTT. Translated, it gives CASSSRTGELRAFF.

A remark on this clonotype: Germline and junction disagree at one end, which may indicate a read error. V usage is TRBV20-1 and J usage is TRBJ2-1; 7 positions match TRBD2. Germline V gene lookup returns CDR1 DFQATT and CDR2 SNEGSKA (reference sequence). The CDR3 spans 12 residues. In DNA, the CDR3 is TGCAGTGCTAGAAAGGGAGGGTGTGAGCACTTCTTC. This encodes CSARKGGCEHFF.

For this clonotype: The junction departs from germline at one end; a sequencing error may be responsible. This chain connects TRBV6-5 to TRBJ2-1, with TRBD2 matching over 12 bases. CDR3 length: 18 residues. Per germline, CDR1 MNHEY and CDR2 SVGAGI. The CDR3 DNA is TGTGCCAGCAGTGTCCGGACTAGCGGGAAGGAGTCCTACAATGTGCAGTTCTTC. Its translation: CASSVRTSGKESYNVQFF.

As to this clonotype: One end of the junction is discordant with germline, which a read error may explain. V and J are TRBV6-5 and TRBJ2-4; D is perhaps TRBD2 (6 bases). CDR1 and CDR2 from the germline V gene are MNHEY and SVGAGI. The CDR3 is 15 residues long. The CDR3 loop reads CASSRDSTTKNIEYF. CDR3 coding DNA: TGTGCCAGCAGCAGGGACTCGACGACCAAAAACATTGAGTACTTC.

Concerning this clonotype: A junction boundary mismatches the germline segment, possibly from a read error. The chain is built from TRBV20-1 and TRBJ2-5; 12 bases match TRBD2. Germline V lookup: CDR1 DFQATT, CDR2 SNEGSKA (reference sequence). This CDR3 has 16 amino acids. Here the CDR3 reads CTAREGLAGLQETQYF. CDR3 DNA sequence: TGCACTGCTAGAGAGGGACTAGCGGGTCTTCAAGAGACCCAGTACTTC.

As concerns this clonotype: This may be a read error, as it is one base from a much larger clone. No DNA is shown, since the ends of the CDR3 on it are uncertain; the CDR3 is the one TCRdb lists. The CDR3 loop reads CSVGGGTGATGELLF. This chain connects TRBV29-1 to TRBJ2-2; the DNA was not used to check the table's D call, TRBD1. Counting both end residues, the CDR3 totals 15 amino acids. Per germline, CDR1 SQVTM and CDR2 ANQGSEA.

This rearrangement joins TRBV7-9 to TRBJ2-1; TRBD2 matches 9 bases. Germline CDR1 is SEHNR and CDR2 is FQNEAQ (reference sequence). The CDR3 is 16 residues long. V lost 5 bases to trimming and J lost 0 bases; unmatched junction nucleotides: 5. In DNA, the CDR3 is TGTGCCAGCAGCAGCCTAGCGGGGAGCTCCTACAATGAGCAGTTCTTC. Encoded protein: CASSSLAGSSYNEQFF.

As concerns this clonotype: Being one base from a much bigger clone, this may be a read error. The V call is TRBV20-1, the J call TRBJ1-2; possible D gene TRBD1, 5 bases. The CDR3 contains 13 residues. CDR1 is DFQATT, CDR2 SNEGSKA, per germline (reference sequence). The V and J ends lost 5 bases and 4 bases respectively, with 14 bases between them. The CDR3: CSAGVRETYGYTF. The CDR3 bases are TGCAGTGCTGGAGTCAGGGAGACCTATGGCTACACCTTC.

This clonotype has only one observation. The chain is built from TRBV6-5 and TRBJ2-7, with D perhaps given as TRBD1 or TRBD2 (6 bases each). The CDR3 sequence is 15 residues long. Trimming left V 6 bases short and J 4 bases short, with 19 bases between. CDR1 and CDR2 from the germline V gene are MNHEY and SVGAGI. The CDR3 DNA sequence: TGTGCCAGCAGGTGGGGGCTAGCGTCAGGTTACGAGCAGTACGTC. Translating gives CASRWGLASGYEQYV.

This clonotype was found a few times. J is TRBJ2-4 and V is TRBV30; 7 positions match TRBD1. Trimming at V came to 4 bases and at J to 0 bases, leaving 9 bases not matched to a gene. Germline loops: CDR1 GTSNPN, CDR2 SVGIG (reference sequence). The CDR3 contains 16 residues. CDR3: CAWNAETGRAKNIQYF. CDR3 DNA sequence: TGTGCCTGGAATGCGGAGACAGGGAGAGCCAAAAACATTCAGTACTTC. The entire variable domain, with the rest obtained from reference TRBV30 and TRBJ2-4, is as follows: SQTIHQWPATLVQPVGSPLSLECTVEGTSNPNLYWYRQAAGRGLQLLFYSVGIGQISSEVPQNLSASRPQDRQFILSSKKLLLSDSGFYLCAWNAETGRAKNIQYFGAGTRLSVL.

The rearrangement links TRBV12-3 or TRBV12-4 to TRBJ1-1, with no clear D. Trimming cost V 4 bases and J 1 base, with 19 bases left between them. The CDR3 is 17 amino acids. The CDR3 nucleotides read TGTGCCAGCAGTTCTCTGGGTGCTACCCGGCAGAACACTGAAGCTTTCTTT. Encoded protein: CASSSLGATRQNTEAFF.

In its sample, this clonotype was seen many times. The chain recombines TRBV5-1 with TRBJ2-3; 14 positions match TRBD2. Germline V gives CDR1 SGHRS, CDR2 YFSETQ. V dropped 3 bases and J dropped 2; count of bases not matched to a gene: 2. The CDR3 extends over 16 amino acids. As DNA, the CDR3 is TGCGCCAGCAGCTCGGGACTAGCGGGAGCCACAGATACGCAGTATTTT. The encoded protein is CASSSGLAGATDTQYF.

This clonotype came up many times. The chain couples TRBV4-1 to TRBJ1-4; TRBD1 matches at 10 bases. Germline V gene sequence: CDR1 MGHRA, CDR2 YSYEKL. V was clipped by 3 bases and J by 8 bases; unmatched bases: 3. CDR3 length: 14 residues. The CDR3 reads CASSQGQGKEKLFF. The CDR3 DNA sequence: TGCGCCAGCAGCCAGGGACAGGGGAAGGAAAAACTGTTTTTT.

This clonotype was seen once. This may arise from a read error, as a much more abundant clone is one base away. The chain has TRBV20-1 and TRBJ2-1; TRBD2 agrees at 11 bases. This CDR3 has 15 residues. In germline, CDR1 is DFQATT, CDR2 SNEGSKA (reference sequence). The DNA for the CDR3 is TGCAGTACTAGGGCGCTAGCGGGAGGAAGGAATGAGCAGTTCTTC. It codes for CSTRALAGGRNEQFF.

With regard to this clonotype: Here the CDR3 omits its conserved ending phenylalanine or tryptophan, so a read error is the likely source. V is TRBV4-1 and J is TRBJ2-1; 7 bases agree with TRBD2. The CDR3 totals 16 residues. Germline V lookup: CDR1 MGHRA, CDR2 YSYEKL. In DNA, the CDR3 is TGCGCCAGCGGCCAAGCTTTGGGACTACCCTACAATGAGCAGTTCCTC. This codes for CASGQALGLPYNEQFL.

This sequence joins TRBV11-3 and TRBJ2-1; 10 bases are shared with TRBD2. In germline, CDR1 is SGHNT, CDR2 YENEEA. CDR3 length: 16 residues. V shed 9 bases and J 7 bases; nucleotides not matched to a gene: 15. CDR3 nucleotides: TGTGCCAGGAGCCTGGGATTAGCGGGGGGCAGGAATGAGCAGTTCTTC. This encodes CARSLGLAGGRNEQFF.

J is TRBJ2-3 and V is TRBV20-1; 9 bases fit TRBD2. Germline assignment: CDR1 DFQATT and CDR2 SNEGSKA (reference sequence). The CDR3 runs 16 residues. The V segment lost 4 bases and the J segment 6 bases; nucleotides outside the gene matches: 14. The CDR3 DNA reads TGCAGTGCTATAGATGTGATTAGCGGGAGATACGATACGCAGTATTTT. Its protein product is CSAIDVISGRYDTQYF.

The CDR3 DNA follows: TGTGCCAGCAACGGCCTCTATGCGGGAGACGAGAACGGGGAGCTGTTTTTT. Translated: CASNGLYAGDENGELFF. The rearrangement uses TRBV4-2 and TRBJ2-2, with 7 positions matching TRBD2. Germline assignment: CDR1 LGHNA and CDR2 YNFKEQ. Trimming at V came to 7 bases and at J to 7 bases, leaving 18 bases not matched to a gene. The CDR3 has 17 amino acids.